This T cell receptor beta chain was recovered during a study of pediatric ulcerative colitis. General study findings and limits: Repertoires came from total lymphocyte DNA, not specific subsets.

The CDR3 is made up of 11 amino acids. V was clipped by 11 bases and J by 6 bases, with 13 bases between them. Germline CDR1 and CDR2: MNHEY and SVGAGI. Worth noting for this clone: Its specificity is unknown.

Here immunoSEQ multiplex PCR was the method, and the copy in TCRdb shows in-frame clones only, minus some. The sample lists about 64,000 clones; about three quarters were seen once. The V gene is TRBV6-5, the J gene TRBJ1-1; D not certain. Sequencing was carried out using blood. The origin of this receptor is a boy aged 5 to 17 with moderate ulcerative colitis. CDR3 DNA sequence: TGTGCCGTGGCCCCCGGCGCTGAAGCTTTCTTT. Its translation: CAVAPGAEAFF.